The source of this TCR beta chain is a study of cytomegalovirus exposure and HLA in healthy donors. A word on this clone: What it binds is unknown.

PCR amplification relied on 60 Vbeta primers (plus 13 Jbeta primers). This table comes from immunoSEQ multiplex PCR, and its TCRdb copy is limited to in-frame clones, with some not included. The table has 80,000 or so clones, over 70% seen once; the top ten hold approximately 7.2%. Broader study findings: Association of a missense DCLRE1C variant with TCR beta V- and J-gene trimming was reported in a later analysis.

The V gene lost 8 bases and the J gene lost 2 bases, with 9 bases spanning the gap. Germline assignment: CDR1 GTSNPN and CDR2 SVGIG (reference sequence). The CDR3 runs 11 residues. This TCR came from a middle-aged woman in good health and CMV-seronegative. The chain joins TRBV30 to TRBJ1-1; D gene ambiguous. The sample taken for sequencing was PBMCs. The CDR3 protein is CAATYNTEAFF. CDR3 DNA: TGTGCCGCGACATACAACACTGAAGCTTTCTTT.